A single sample is the source of the 12 T cell receptor beta chains below, sequenced in a study of CD8 T cells in ankylosing spondylitis. TCRdb ran MiXCR on the 5' RACE reads and lists one entry per CDR3 protein. The table records about 300,000 distinct CDR3 sequences, roughly 10% of them present only once. Sequencing input: blood, either unsorted or a sorted T cell fraction (not recorded which). These receptor sequences come from a female donor with ankylosing spondylitis or in good health (not recorded which).

This clonotype was observed at least ten times. The chain joins TRBV3-1 to TRBJ1-5, with D perhaps matching TRBD1 (6 bases). Between the trimmed V and J ends, which lost 4 bases and 4 bases, there was a span of 14 bases. Per the germline V gene, CDR1 is LGHDT and CDR2 is YNNKEL (reference sequence). This CDR3 is built from 15 residues. The DNA of the CDR3 is TGTGCCAGCAGCCGGACCTTCGACAGGAATCAGCCCCAGCATTTT. It encodes CASSRTFDRNQPQHF. Variable domain in full (rest from reference TRBV3-1 and TRBJ1-5): DTAVSQTPKYLVTQMGNDKSIKCEQNLGHDTMYWYKQDSKKFLKIMFSYNNKELIINETVPNRFSPKSPDKAHLNLHINSLELGDSAVYFCASSRTFDRNQPQHFGDGTRLSIL.

The chain joins TRBV20-1 to TRBJ2-7; D is perhaps TRBD1 or TRBD2 (6 bases each). The V and J ends lost 3 bases and 3 bases respectively, with 15 bases between them. Germline V gene data show CDR1 as DFQATT and CDR2 as SNEGSKA (reference sequence). This CDR3 spans 14 amino acids. The CDR3, as DNA: TGCAGTGCTAGTAGGGGGGATAGGGGCTACGAGCAGTACTTC. Encoded protein: CSASRGDRGYEQYF.

This clonotype has a handful of counts. The chain has TRBV12-3 or TRBV12-4 and TRBJ1-6; TRBD1 is a possible D gene (5 bases). The V end lost 6 bases, the J end lost 7 bases, and 16 bases lay between the germline ends. This CDR3 contains 15 residues. Written as DNA, the CDR3 is TGTGCCAGCAGGGCTTCCGGGACGGGGAATTCACCCCTCCACTTT. Translated, it gives CASRASGTGNSPLHF.

This clonotype came up many times. V is TRBV5-1 and J is TRBJ2-3; D is ambiguous. Trimming left V 4 bases short and J 1 base short, with 13 bases between. The CDR3 has 15 amino acids. Germline CDR1 is SGHRS and CDR2 is YFSETQ. The CDR3 coding sequence is TGCGCCAGCAGCCTGGCCAAAGGAGGCACAGATACGCAGTATTTT. Protein sequence: CASSLAKGGTDTQYF.

This clonotype came up many times. J is TRBJ1-2 and V is TRBV7-9; D is unresolved. The V and J ends lost 8 bases and 2 bases respectively, with 18 bases between them. Germline CDR1 and CDR2: SEHNR and FQNEAQ (reference sequence). The CDR3 contains 15 residues. The CDR3 reads CASGPSGRTNYGYTF. In nucleotides, the CDR3 is TGTGCCAGCGGCCCCTCAGGACGGACGAACTATGGCTACACCTTC.

Comments on this clonotype: This may be a read error: a much more frequent sequence differs by one nucleotide. The chain uses TRBV10-2 and TRBJ1-4, with a tentative D call TRBD1 (5 bases). The ends were cut back, 6 bases at V and 11 bases at J, with 19 bases in the middle. CDR1 is WSHSY, CDR2 SAAADI, per germline. This CDR3 is 14 amino acids long. The CDR3 sequence is CASSPGTYADKLFF. CDR3 in DNA: TGCGCCAGCAGCCCCGGGACCTACGCGGATAAACTGTTTTTT.

This clonotype was counted at least ten times. The chain combines TRBV7-2 with TRBJ2-1; the D gene is possibly TRBD1 (5 bases). Trimming took off 1 base at V and 6 bases at J, with 13 bases between the two ends. The CDR3 loop spans 15 amino acids. Germline V lookup: CDR1 SGHTA, CDR2 FQGNSA. Written as DNA, the CDR3 is TGTGCCAGCAGCTTAGTTCTCGGCCAGGGCAATGAGCAGTTCTTC. Protein product: CASSLVLGQGNEQFF.

The sample holds many counts of this clonotype. The chain joins TRBV18 to TRBJ1-1; no clear D. The CDR3 sequence is 16 residues long. The germline V gene has CDR1 KGHSH and CDR2 LQKENI. The germline V and J ends were trimmed by 4 bases and 1 base, with 16 bases remaining between them. CDR3 residues: CASSLLSRSENTEAFF. CDR3 DNA: TGTGCCAGCTCACTCCTCTCGCGGTCGGAGAACACTGAAGCTTTCTTT.

This clonotype came up many times. The CDR3 nucleotides are TGTGCCAGCAAACCGCTAGGTTTTCAGGAAGAGACCCAGTACTTC. Amino acids: CASKPLGFQEETQYF. This chain links TRBV12-3 or TRBV12-4 with TRBJ2-5; no firm D call. Deletions cut 7 bases from V and 3 bases from J, with 18 bases between. The CDR3 has 15 amino acids.

This chain uses TRBV5-1 with TRBJ1-5; 9 bases match TRBD1. Per the germline V gene, CDR1 is SGHRS and CDR2 is YFSETQ. This CDR3 comprises 15 residues. Germline trimming cut 4 bases from V and 4 bases from J; bases unmatched to any gene: 6. CDR3 DNA sequence: TGCGCCAGCAGCATAGACGGACAGGGGAATCAGCCCCAGCATTTT. This gives the protein CASSIDGQGNQPQHF.

There are many counts of this clonotype. V usage is TRBV20-1 and J usage is TRBJ2-7; 11 bases agree with TRBD2. There are 14 residues in the CDR3. The germline gives CDR1 DFQATT, CDR2 SNEGSKA (reference sequence). V shed 6 bases and J 2 bases; nucleotides not matched to a gene: 6. The CDR3 sequence: CSAILAGGAYEQYF. DNA of the CDR3: TGCAGTGCGATCCTAGCGGGAGGCGCCTACGAGCAGTACTTC.

This clonotype was counted many times. The chain uses TRBV28 and TRBJ2-2; the match to TRBD2 covers 14 bases. Germline CDR1 reads MDHEN; CDR2 reads SYDVKM. The CDR3 totals 17 residues. With 6 bases clipped from V and 0 bases from J, the junction kept 3 bases outside the gene matches. CDR3 nucleotide sequence: TGTGCCAGCAGAAAGGGACTAGCGGGAGCGAACACCGGGGAGCTGTTTTTT. Translated, it gives CASRKGLAGANTGELFF.